A single sample gave rise to the 9 T cell receptor beta chains below, sequenced in a study of response to subunit inactivated influenza vaccine. TCRdb analysed the RT-PCR reads with MiXCR anew, one entry per CDR3 protein. The top ten hold about 9.4% of the sample, which has some 800,000 distinct CDR3 sequences, 21% seen once. Sample: PBMCs from blood, taken approximately 5 days after vaccination. The origin of the receptors is a man over 45 who received an inactivated influenza vaccine.

This clonotype showed up just once. The chain links TRBV3-1 to TRBJ2-2, with D uncertain. The CDR3 runs 13 residues. The germline CDR1 and CDR2 sequences are LGHDT and YNNKEL (reference sequence). V dropped 7 bases and J dropped 4 bases, with 10 bases sitting between them. CDR3 region: CASIAIGTGELFF. CDR3 in DNA: TGTGCCAGCATCGCGATCGGCACCGGGGAGCTGTTTTTT.

This clonotype came up many times. The chain combines TRBV12-3 or TRBV12-4 with TRBJ2-1; possibly TRBD2 for D (5 bases). Trimming removed 1 base from V and 8 bases from J, with 12 bases in between. CDR3 length equals 14 residues. CDR3 in amino acids: CASSLVLVGHEQFF. CDR3 DNA: TGTGCCAGCAGTTTAGTACTAGTAGGCCATGAGCAGTTCTTC.

This clonotype showed up just a few times. The CDR3 protein is CASSLSQANTGELFF. CDR3 nucleotide sequence: TGTGCCAGCAGTTTGTCGCAGGCGAACACCGGGGAGCTGTTTTTT. The chain carries TRBV12-3 or TRBV12-4 and TRBJ2-2; D remains unclear. Trimming took 3 bases from V and 0 from J, leaving 8 bases between them. CDR3 length equals 15 residues.

The chain is built from TRBV4-1 and TRBJ2-2; D perhaps matches TRBD2 (5 bases). The V gene's germline CDR1 is MGHRA and CDR2 YSYEKL. The CDR3 loop spans 16 amino acids. Trimming stripped 1 base from V and 5 bases from J, with 14 bases between. The CDR3 nucleotides are TGCGCCAGCAGCCAAGGACCCGGAAGGGAGACCGGGGAGCTGTTTTTT. It translates to CASSQGPGRETGELFF.

The V gene is TRBV20-1, the J gene TRBJ1-3, with 7 bases that match TRBD1. CDR3 size: 16 residues. The germline V gene has CDR1 DFQATT and CDR2 SNEGSKA (reference sequence). With 5 bases clipped from V and 0 bases from J, the junction kept 10 bases outside the gene matches. This chain's CDR3 is CSALSTGSFSGNTIYF. As DNA, the CDR3 is TGCAGTGCTTTATCGACAGGGTCCTTCTCTGGAAACACCATATATTTT.

The rearrangement joins TRBV10-2 to TRBJ1-1, with 7 nucleotides matching TRBD1. Germline V gives CDR1 WSHSY, CDR2 SAAADI. V shed 0 bases and J 5 bases; nucleotides not matched to a gene: 6. The CDR3 length is 15 residues. The CDR3 spells CASSESTGSGTEAFF. As DNA, the CDR3 is TGCGCCAGCAGTGAGTCGACAGGGTCGGGGACTGAAGCTTTCTTT.

This clonotype was recorded many times. This sequence joins TRBV7-6 and TRBJ2-1; D perhaps matches TRBD2 (5 bases). V was trimmed by 1 base and J by 0 bases, leaving 10 bases between them. Germline values: CDR1 SGHVS, CDR2 FNYEAQ. The CDR3 contains 16 residues. This chain's CDR3 is CASSLVSGSSYNEQFF. In DNA, the CDR3 is TGTGCCAGCAGCTTAGTTTCGGGGAGCTCCTACAATGAGCAGTTCTTC.

The table lists this clonotype with a few counts. The rearrangement uses TRBV20-1 and TRBJ2-1, with D perhaps TRBD1 (5 bases). The CDR3 loop spans 15 amino acids. Germline values: CDR1 DFQATT, CDR2 SNEGSKA (reference sequence). Trimming stripped 0 bases from V and 2 bases from J, with 11 bases between. CDR3 in DNA: TGCAGTGCTAGAGACAGGGAATCCCCCTACAATGAGCAGTTCTTC. Its translation is CSARDRESPYNEQFF.

V usage is TRBV30 and J usage is TRBJ2-2, with D perhaps TRBD1 or TRBD2 (5 bases each). V was pared by 7 bases and J by 0 bases, with 15 bases between. Germline CDR1 and CDR2: GTSNPN and SVGIG (reference sequence). This CDR3 contains 15 residues. The CDR3 is CASLFRDANTGELFF. CDR3 in DNA: TGTGCCTCCCTATTCCGGGACGCGAACACCGGGGAGCTGTTTTTT.